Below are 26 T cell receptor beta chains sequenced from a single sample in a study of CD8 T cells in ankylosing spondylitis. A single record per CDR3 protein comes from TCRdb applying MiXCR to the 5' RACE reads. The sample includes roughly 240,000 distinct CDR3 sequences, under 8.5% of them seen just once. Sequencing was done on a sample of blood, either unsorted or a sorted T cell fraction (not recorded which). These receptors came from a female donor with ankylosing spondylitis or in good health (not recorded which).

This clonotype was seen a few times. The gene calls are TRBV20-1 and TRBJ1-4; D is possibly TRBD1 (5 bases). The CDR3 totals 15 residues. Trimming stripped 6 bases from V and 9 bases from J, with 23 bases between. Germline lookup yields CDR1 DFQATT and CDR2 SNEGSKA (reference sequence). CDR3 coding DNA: TGCAGTGCCAAACCTACCTTTGGTGACAGACAAAAACTGTTTTTT. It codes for CSAKPTFGDRQKLFF.

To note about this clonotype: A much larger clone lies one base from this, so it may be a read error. CDR3 protein: CTSSQGPTNTGELFF. CDR3 in DNA: TGTACCAGCAGCCAAGGACCTACGAACACCGGGGAGCTGTTTTTT. This chain connects TRBV3-1 to TRBJ2-2; unclear D gene. Germline values: CDR1 LGHDT, CDR2 YNNKEL (reference sequence). CDR3 length equals 15 residues.

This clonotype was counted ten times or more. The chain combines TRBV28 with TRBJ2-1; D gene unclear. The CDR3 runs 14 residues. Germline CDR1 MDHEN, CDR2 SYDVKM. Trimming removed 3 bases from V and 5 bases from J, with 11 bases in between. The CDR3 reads CASSFYSNHNEQFF. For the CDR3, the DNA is TGTGCCAGCAGTTTCTACAGTAACCACAATGAGCAGTTCTTC.

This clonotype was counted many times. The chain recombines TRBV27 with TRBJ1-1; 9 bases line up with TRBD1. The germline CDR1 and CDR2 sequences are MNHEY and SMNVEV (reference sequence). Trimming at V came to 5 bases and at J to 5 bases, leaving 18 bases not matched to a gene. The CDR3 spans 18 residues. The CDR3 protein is CASSLYGTGTTVDTEAFF. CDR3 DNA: TGTGCCAGCAGTCTCTACGGGACAGGGACGACAGTAGATACTGAAGCTTTCTTT.

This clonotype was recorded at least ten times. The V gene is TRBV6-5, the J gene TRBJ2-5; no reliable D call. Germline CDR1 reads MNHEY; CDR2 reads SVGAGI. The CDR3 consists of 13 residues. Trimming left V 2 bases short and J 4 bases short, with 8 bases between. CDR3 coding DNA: TGTGCCAGCAGTTACCAAGGTGGAGAGACCCAGTACTTC. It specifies CASSYQGGETQYF.

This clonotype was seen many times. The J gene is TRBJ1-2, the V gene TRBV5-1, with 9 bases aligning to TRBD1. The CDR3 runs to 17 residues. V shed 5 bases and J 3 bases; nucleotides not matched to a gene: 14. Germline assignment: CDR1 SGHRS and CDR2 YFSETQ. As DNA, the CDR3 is TGCGCCAGCAGTCCCGGGACAGGGCCTAGAGGGTACTATGGCTACACCTTC. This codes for CASSPGTGPRGYYGYTF.

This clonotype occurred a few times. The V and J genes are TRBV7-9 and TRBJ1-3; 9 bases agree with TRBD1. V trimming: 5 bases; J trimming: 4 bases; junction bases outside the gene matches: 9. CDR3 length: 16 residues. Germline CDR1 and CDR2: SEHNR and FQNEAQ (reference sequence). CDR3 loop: CASSTQQGASGNTIYF. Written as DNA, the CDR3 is TGTGCCAGCAGCACACAACAGGGGGCCTCGGGAAACACCATATATTTT. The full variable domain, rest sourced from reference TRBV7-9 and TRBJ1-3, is DTGVSQNPRHKITKRGQNVTFRCDPISEHNRLYWYRQTLGQGPEFLTYFQNEAQLEKSRLLSDRFSAERPKGSFSTLEIQRTEQGDSAMYLCASSTQQGASGNTIYFGEGSWLTVV.

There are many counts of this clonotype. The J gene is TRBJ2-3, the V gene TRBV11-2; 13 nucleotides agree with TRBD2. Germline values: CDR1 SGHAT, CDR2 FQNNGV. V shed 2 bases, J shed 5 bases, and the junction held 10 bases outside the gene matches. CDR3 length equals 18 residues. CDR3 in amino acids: CASSLSRTSGSRVDTQYF. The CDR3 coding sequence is TGTGCCAGCAGCTTATCTCGGACTAGCGGGAGTAGGGTAGATACGCAGTATTTT. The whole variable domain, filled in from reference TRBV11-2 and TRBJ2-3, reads EAGVAQSPRYKIIEKRQSVAFWCNPISGHATLYWYQQILGQGPKLLIQFQNNGVVDDSQLPKDRFSAERLKGVDSTLKIQPAKLEDSAVYLCASSLSRTSGSRVDTQYFGPGTRLTVL.

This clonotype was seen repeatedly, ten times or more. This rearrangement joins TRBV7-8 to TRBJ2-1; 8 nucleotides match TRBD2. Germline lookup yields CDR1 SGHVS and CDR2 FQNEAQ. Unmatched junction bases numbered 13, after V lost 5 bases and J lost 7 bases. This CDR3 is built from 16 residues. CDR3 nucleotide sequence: TGTGCCAGCAGCCCTCCTTTCGGGAGGGAAGCAAATGAGCAGTTCTTC. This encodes CASSPPFGREANEQFF.

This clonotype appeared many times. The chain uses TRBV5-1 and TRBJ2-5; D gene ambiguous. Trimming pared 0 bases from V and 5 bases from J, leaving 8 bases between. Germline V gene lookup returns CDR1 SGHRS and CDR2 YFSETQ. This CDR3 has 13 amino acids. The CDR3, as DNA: TGCGCCAGCAGCTTGGGTGTTGGGGAGACCCAGTACTTC. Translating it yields CASSLGVGETQYF.

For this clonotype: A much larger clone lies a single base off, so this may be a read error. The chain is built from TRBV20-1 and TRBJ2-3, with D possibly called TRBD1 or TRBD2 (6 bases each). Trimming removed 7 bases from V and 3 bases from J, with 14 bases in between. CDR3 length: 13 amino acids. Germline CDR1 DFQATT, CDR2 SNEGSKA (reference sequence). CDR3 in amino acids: CSVEGVTTDTQYF. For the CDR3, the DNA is TGCAGTGTGGAGGGGGTGACGACAGATACGCAGTATTTT.

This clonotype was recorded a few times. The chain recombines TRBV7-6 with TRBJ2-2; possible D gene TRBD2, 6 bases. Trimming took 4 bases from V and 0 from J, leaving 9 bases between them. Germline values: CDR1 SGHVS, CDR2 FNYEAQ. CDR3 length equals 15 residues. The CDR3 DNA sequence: TGTGCCAGCAGCTCGGGCGGGACGAACACCGGGGAGCTGTTTTTT. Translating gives CASSSGGTNTGELFF.

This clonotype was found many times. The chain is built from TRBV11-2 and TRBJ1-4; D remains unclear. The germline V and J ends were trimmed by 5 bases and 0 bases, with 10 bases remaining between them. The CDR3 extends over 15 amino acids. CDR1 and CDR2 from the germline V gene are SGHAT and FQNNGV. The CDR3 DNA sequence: TGTGCCAGCAGCCGTACAGCTCCAACTAATGAAAAACTGTTTTTT. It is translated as CASSRTAPTNEKLFF.

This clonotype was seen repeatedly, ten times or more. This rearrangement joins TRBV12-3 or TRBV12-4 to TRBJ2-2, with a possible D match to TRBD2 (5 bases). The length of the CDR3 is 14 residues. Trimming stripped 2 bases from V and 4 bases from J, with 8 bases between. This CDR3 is CASSLTAVTGELFF. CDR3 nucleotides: TGTGCCAGCAGTTTAACAGCGGTCACCGGGGAGCTGTTTTTT.

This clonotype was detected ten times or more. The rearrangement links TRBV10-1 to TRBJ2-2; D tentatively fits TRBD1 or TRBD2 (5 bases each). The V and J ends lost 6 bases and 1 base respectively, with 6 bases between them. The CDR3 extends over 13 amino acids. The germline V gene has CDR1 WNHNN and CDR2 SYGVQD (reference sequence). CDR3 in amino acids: CASRRGNTGELFF. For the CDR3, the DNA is TGCGCCAGCAGGAGGGGGAACACCGGGGAGCTGTTTTTT.

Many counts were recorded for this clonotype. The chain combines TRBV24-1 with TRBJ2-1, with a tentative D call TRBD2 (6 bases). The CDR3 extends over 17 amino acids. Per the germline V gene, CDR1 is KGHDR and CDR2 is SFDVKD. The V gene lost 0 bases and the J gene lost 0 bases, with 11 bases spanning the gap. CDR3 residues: CATSDLVSGSSYNEQFF. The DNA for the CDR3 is TGTGCCACCAGTGATTTGGTTAGCGGAAGCTCCTACAATGAGCAGTTCTTC.

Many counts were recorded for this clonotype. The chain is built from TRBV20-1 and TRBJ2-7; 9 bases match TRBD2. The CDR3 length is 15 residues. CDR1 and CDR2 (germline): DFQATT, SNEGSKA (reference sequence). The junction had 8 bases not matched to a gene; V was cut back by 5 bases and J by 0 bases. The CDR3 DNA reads TGCAGTGCTGAAATAGCGGGAGCAAGCTCCTACGAGCAGTACTTC. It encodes CSAEIAGASSYEQYF.

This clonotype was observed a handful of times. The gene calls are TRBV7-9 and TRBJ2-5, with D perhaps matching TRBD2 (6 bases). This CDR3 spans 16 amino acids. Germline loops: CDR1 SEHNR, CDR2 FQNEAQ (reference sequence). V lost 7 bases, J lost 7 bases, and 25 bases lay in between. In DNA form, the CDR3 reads TGTGCCAGCACCGGAGGCGGTAGCGGAAGTCCGGGGACCCAGTACTTC. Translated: CASTGGGSGSPGTQYF.

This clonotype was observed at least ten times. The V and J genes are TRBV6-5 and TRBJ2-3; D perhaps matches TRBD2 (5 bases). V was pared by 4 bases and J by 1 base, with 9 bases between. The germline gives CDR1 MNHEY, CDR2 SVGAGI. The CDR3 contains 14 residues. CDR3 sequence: CASSSDWGTDTQYF. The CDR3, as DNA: TGTGCCAGCAGTTCGGACTGGGGCACAGATACGCAGTATTTT.

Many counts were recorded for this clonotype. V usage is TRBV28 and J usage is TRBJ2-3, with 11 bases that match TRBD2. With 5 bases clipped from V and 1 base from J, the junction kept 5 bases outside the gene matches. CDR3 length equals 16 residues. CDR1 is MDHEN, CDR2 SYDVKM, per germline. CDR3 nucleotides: TGTGCCAGCAGTCGTAGCGGGAGGGGGGGCACAGATACGCAGTATTTT. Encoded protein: CASSRSGRGGTDTQYF.

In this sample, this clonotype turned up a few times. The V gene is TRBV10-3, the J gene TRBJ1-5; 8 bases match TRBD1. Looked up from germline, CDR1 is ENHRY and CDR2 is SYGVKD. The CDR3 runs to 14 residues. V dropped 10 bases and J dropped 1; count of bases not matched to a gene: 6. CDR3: CATSDRASNQPQHF. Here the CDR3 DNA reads TGTGCCACCTCGGACAGGGCGAGCAATCAGCCCCAGCATTTT.

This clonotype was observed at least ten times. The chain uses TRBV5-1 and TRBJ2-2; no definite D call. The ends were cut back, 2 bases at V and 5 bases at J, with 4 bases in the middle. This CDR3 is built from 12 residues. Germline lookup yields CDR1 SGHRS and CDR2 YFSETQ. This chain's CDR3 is CASSLATGELFF. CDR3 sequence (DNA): TGCGCCAGCAGCTTAGCTACCGGGGAGCTGTTTTTT.

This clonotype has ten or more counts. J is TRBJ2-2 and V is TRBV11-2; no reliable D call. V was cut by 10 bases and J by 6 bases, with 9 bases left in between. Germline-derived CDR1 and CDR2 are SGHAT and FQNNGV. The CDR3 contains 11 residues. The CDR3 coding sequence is TGTGCCACGACCCATTCCGGGGAGCTGTTTTTT. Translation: CATTHSGELFF.

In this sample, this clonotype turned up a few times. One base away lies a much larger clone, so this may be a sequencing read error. The DNA of the CDR3 is TGTGCCATCAGCGGCACATCCTACGAGCAGTACTTC. Its protein is CAISGTSYEQYF. The genes are TRBV15 and TRBJ2-7; the D gene is possibly TRBD2 (5 bases). The CDR3 runs to 12 residues. Per germline, CDR1 LNHNV and CDR2 YYDKDF (reference sequence).

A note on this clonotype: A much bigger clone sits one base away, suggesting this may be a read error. The DNA of the CDR3 is TGTGCCAGCAGCAAGCCGGGACTAGCGGGGGACACAGATACGCAGTATTTT. As protein: CASSKPGLAGDTDTQYF. This rearrangement joins TRBV3-1 to TRBJ2-3; 14 nucleotides align to TRBD2. This CDR3 region has 17 residues. Germline V gives CDR1 LGHDT, CDR2 YNNKEL (reference sequence). Trimming removed 5 bases from V and 2 bases from J; junction bases left unmatched: 6.

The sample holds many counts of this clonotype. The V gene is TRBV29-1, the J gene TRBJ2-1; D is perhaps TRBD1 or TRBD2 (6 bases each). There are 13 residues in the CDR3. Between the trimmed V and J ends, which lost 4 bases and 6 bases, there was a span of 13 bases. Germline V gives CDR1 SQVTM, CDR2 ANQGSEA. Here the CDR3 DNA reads TGCAGCGTTGCCGGGGGCGGATTCAATGAGCAGTTCTTC. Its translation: CSVAGGGFNEQFF.